This T cell receptor beta chain came from a study of T-cell reconstitution after alpha-beta-depleted transplantation in children. From germline, CDR1 is DFQATT and CDR2 SNEGSKA (reference sequence). The CDR3 is 16 residues long. J lost 5 bases, V lost 3 bases, and 8 bases had no gene match. TCRbeta library construction was performed incorporating unique molecular identifiers. TCRdb processed the PCR reads anew with MiXCR; each CDR3 protein has one entry. Here the sample spans roughly 590,000 distinct CDR3 sequences, around 16% being singletons. This clonotype was detected only a few times. This chain links TRBV20-1 with TRBJ2-2; 11 bases align to TRBD1. This clonotype was sampled from a human donor who donated a stem cell graft to a child with acute myeloid leukemia. The source material was PBMCs from the stem cell graft donor, sampled from the stem cell graft. For the CDR3, the DNA is TGCAGTGCTAGTTTCGGACAGGGGGCTAGGACCGGGGAGCTGTTTTTT. Its protein is CSASFGQGARTGELFF.